One sample yielded the 17 T cell receptor beta chains listed below, sequenced in a study of Ad26.COV2.S vaccination and SARS-CoV-2 variants. Treatment defined: roughly 19 received Ad26.COV2.S at low or high dose, single or two shots; about five received placebo; per-sample allocation not given. Sampling took place 63 days after the first vaccine or placebo injection. This table comes from immunoSEQ multiplex PCR, and its TCRdb copy is limited to in-frame clones, with some not included. The data contain roughly 680,000 clones, approximately 88% of them singletons. Sample: peripheral blood, taken in a trial of Ad26.COV2.S vaccine versus placebo. Receptors were obtained from a person between 18 and 65 years old who received the Ad26.COV2.S COVID-19 vaccine or a placebo.

The V gene is TRBV7-9, the J gene TRBJ1-1; unclear D gene. CDR1 is SEHNR and CDR2 is FQNEAQ in the germline V gene (reference sequence). The CDR3 extends over 14 amino acids. Between the trimmed V and J ends, which lost 3 bases and 4 bases, there was a span of 12 bases. The chain's CDR3 is CASSLTLASTEAFF. Here the CDR3 DNA reads TGTGCCAGCAGCTTGACTCTAGCCTCCACTGAAGCTTTCTTT.

The V and J genes are TRBV4-2 and TRBJ2-3; TRBD1 matches 7 bases. Germline CDR1 is LGHNA and CDR2 is YNFKEQ. The CDR3 runs 15 residues. Trimming at V came to 0 bases and at J to 4 bases, leaving 4 bases not matched to a gene. CDR3 bases: TGTGCCAGCAGCCAAGAAGGCCAGGGGGCAGATACGCAGTATTTT. Its translation is CASSQEGQGADTQYF.

The chain combines TRBV12-3 or TRBV12-4 with TRBJ2-7; no clear D. CDR3 length equals 13 residues. The V and J ends lost 8 bases and 3 bases respectively, with 14 bases between them. The CDR3 coding sequence is TGTGCCAGCGCTCCCCAAGGGAACTACGAGCAGTACTTC. It translates to CASAPQGNYEQYF.

On this clone itself: Different DNA sequences within this sample yield the same CDR3. The gene calls are TRBV30 and TRBJ1-5; D unresolved. Per the germline V gene, CDR1 is GTSNPN and CDR2 is SVGIG (reference sequence). The CDR3 sequence is 13 residues long. Trimming took 0 bases from V and 4 from J, leaving 7 bases between them. The CDR3 nucleotides read TGTGCCTGGAGTGTAATTGGGAATCAGCCCCAGCATTTT. Protein sequence: CAWSVIGNQPQHF.

The chain recombines TRBV19 with TRBJ2-3, with D possibly TRBD1 on 6 matching bases. This CDR3 spans 13 amino acids. The V gene's germline CDR1 is LNHDA and CDR2 SQIVND (reference sequence). The V gene lost 5 bases and the J gene lost 3 bases, with 9 bases spanning the gap. For the CDR3, the DNA is TGTGCCAGTAGTGTCACAGGGACAGATACGCAGTATTTT. Translation: CASSVTGTDTQYF.

This rearrangement joins TRBV10-3 to TRBJ1-4, with 12 bases fitting TRBD1. V lost 2 bases, J lost 9 bases, and 16 bases stayed unmatched. The length of the CDR3 is 19 residues. Germline loops: CDR1 ENHRY, CDR2 SYGVKD. CDR3 sequence: CAISEPPGTGGELSQKLFF. As DNA, the CDR3 is TGTGCCATCAGTGAGCCGCCCGGGACAGGGGGCGAACTGTCCCAAAAACTGTTTTTT.

The chain carries TRBV18 and TRBJ1-4; TRBD1 matches 7 bases. CDR1 is KGHSH, CDR2 LQKENI, per germline. V dropped 6 bases and J dropped 11; count of bases not matched to a gene: 6. The CDR3 sequence is 12 residues long. The CDR3 nucleotides are TGTGCCAGCTCCCCAGACAGGGAGAAACTGTTTTTT. It specifies CASSPDREKLFF.

In its sample, this clone was seen a few times. The rearrangement links TRBV30 to TRBJ2-7; 9 bases agree with TRBD1. Trimming took 3 bases from V and 7 from J; bases not matched to a gene: 7. This CDR3 region has 13 residues. Germline V gene data show CDR1 as GTSNPN and CDR2 as SVGIG (reference sequence). CDR3 DNA: TGTGCCTGGAGAGGGACAGGGTTAAGGGAGCAGTACTTC. This codes for CAWRGTGLREQYF.

The V call is TRBV6-2 or TRBV6-3, the J call TRBJ2-3; unclear D gene. Trimming cost V 5 bases and J 0 bases, with 9 bases left between them. Germline V lookup: CDR1 MNHEY, CDR2 SVGEGT. This CDR3 is 14 amino acids long. This chain's CDR3 is CASSRIQSTDTQYF. The CDR3, as DNA: TGTGCCAGCAGTCGAATACAAAGCACAGATACGCAGTATTTT.

V is TRBV7-9 and J is TRBJ1-1, with a weak D call TRBD1 (5 bases). With 6 bases removed from V and 2 bases from J, the gap between germline ends came to 13 bases. The CDR3 has 14 amino acids. The germline CDR1 and CDR2 sequences are SEHNR and FQNEAQ (reference sequence). The CDR3 region has the DNA TGTGCCAGCAGTAAAACCGGGGCCAACACTGAAGCTTTCTTT. It yields the protein CASSKTGANTEAFF.

This chain connects TRBV6-5 to TRBJ1-6; perhaps TRBD1 as D (5 bases). Trimming left V 8 bases short and J 6 bases short, with 17 bases between. Germline V gene sequence: CDR1 MNHEY, CDR2 SVGAGI. The CDR3 totals 15 residues. The CDR3: CASPSPQEINSPLHF. In DNA form, the CDR3 reads TGTGCCAGCCCCTCGCCACAGGAGATTAATTCACCCCTCCACTTT.

The chain employs TRBV19 and TRBJ2-3; no firm D call. This CDR3 region has 14 residues. V lost 2 bases and J 1 base, leaving 7 bases between the germline ends. CDR1 and CDR2 (germline): LNHDA, SQIVND (reference sequence). The CDR3 here is CASSISQRTDTQYF. DNA of the CDR3: TGTGCCAGTAGTATAAGTCAGCGCACAGATACGCAGTATTTT.

Notes on this clone: The same CDR3 can be traced to other DNA sequences in this sample. The rearrangement links TRBV5-1 to TRBJ2-3; no firm D call. CDR3 length equals 12 residues. V shed 0 bases and J shed 5 bases, with 4 bases lying between them. The germline CDR1 and CDR2 sequences are SGHRS and YFSETQ. CDR3 loop: CASSLEGDTQYF. CDR3 nucleotides: TGCGCCAGCAGCTTGGAAGGAGATACGCAGTATTTT.

The chain carries TRBV7-9 and TRBJ2-7, with D unclear. V was clipped by 1 base and J by 5 bases, with 3 bases between them. Germline V CDR1 and CDR2: SEHNR, FQNEAQ (reference sequence). The CDR3 spans 11 residues. CDR3 sequence reads: CASSLVDEQYF. The CDR3, as DNA: TGTGCCAGCAGCTTAGTGGACGAGCAGTACTTC.

This clone turned up a few times. The chain combines TRBV7-2 with TRBJ2-5; 15 nucleotides align to TRBD2. CDR1 SGHTA and CDR2 FQGNSA come from the germline V gene. Losses at the gene ends were 4 bases for V and 5 bases for J; bases not matched to a gene: 11. The CDR3 extends over 18 amino acids. In DNA form, the CDR3 reads TGTGCCAGCAGCTCCGGGACTAGCGGGGGGAAGCGCCGGGAGACCCAGTACTTC. Translating it yields CASSSGTSGGKRRETQYF.

The chain uses TRBV7-3 and TRBJ2-7, with TRBD1 matching 11 bases. This CDR3 is 13 amino acids long. After removal of 6 bases from V and 9 bases from J, the junction contained 7 bases not matched to a gene. Germline values: CDR1 SGHTA, CDR2 FQGTGA. Written as DNA, the CDR3 is TGTGCCAGCAGTTTGGACAGGGGGCGAGTGCAGTACTTC. Translating gives CASSLDRGRVQYF.

The chain links TRBV30 to TRBJ2-5, with a weak D call TRBD2 (5 bases). The CDR3 runs to 14 residues. V was shortened by 2 bases and J by 4 bases, with 14 bases between the two germline ends. Germline CDR1 is GTSNPN and CDR2 is SVGIG (reference sequence). The CDR3 DNA reads as TGTGCCTGGAGTCCCCCCCTGGCGGGAGAGACCCAGTACTTC. As protein: CAWSPPLAGETQYF.